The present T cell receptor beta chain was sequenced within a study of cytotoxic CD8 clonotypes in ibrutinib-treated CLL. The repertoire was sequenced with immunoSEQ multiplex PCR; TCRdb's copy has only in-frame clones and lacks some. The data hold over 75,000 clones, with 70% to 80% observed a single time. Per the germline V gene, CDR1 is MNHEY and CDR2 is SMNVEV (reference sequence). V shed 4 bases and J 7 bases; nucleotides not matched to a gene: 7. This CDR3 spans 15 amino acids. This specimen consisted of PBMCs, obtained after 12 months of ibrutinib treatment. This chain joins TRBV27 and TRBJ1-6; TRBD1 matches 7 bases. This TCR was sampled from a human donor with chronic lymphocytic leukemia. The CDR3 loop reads CASSSRQGPNSPLHF. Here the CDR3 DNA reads TGTGCCAGCAGTTCTAGACAGGGACCGAATTCACCCCTCCACTTT.